This T cell receptor (beta chain) was identified during a study of T cells expressing NK-cell markers. Reprocessing the 5' RACE reads, TCRdb reports a single entry for every CDR3 protein and omits DNA. This table holds approximately 440,000 distinct CDR3 sequences. CDR3 length: 11 amino acids. Germline CDR1 is SEHNR and CDR2 is FQNEAQ (reference sequence). The genes are TRBV7-9 and TRBJ1-4; checking the TCRdb D call of TRBD1 is not possible without DNA. The sample was blood T cells: a sorted CD56 or NKG2C T cell subset, CD4+ or CD8+ T cells, or bulk PBMC T cells (not recorded which). The sequence derives from a woman in her forties or fifties in good health. The CDR3 sequence is CASSRTEKLFF.